This TCR beta chain derives from a study of blood T cell repertoires in COVID-19. Study-level background: Acute-phase and convalescent COVID-19 samples originated in the United States, Italy and Spain. T cells, B-cell-depleted T cells, or PBMCs provided the cDNA or gDNA that served as material.

The germline V gene has CDR1 MNHNY and CDR2 SVGAGI (reference sequence). This CDR3 has 18 residues. V lost 5 bases to trimming and J lost 0 bases; unmatched junction nucleotides: 8. Authors' methods: Scientists estimated how many nucleated cells there were by amplifying reference gene primers. Data came from immunoSEQ multiplex PCR; TCRdb stores just in-frame clones and leaves some out. Clonal size and the V and J genes are those of that table, whereas D and trimming came from the DNA. This table holds about 100,000 clones, more than 75% found once. J is TRBJ2-3 and V is TRBV6-6; 13 positions agree with TRBD2. The specimen sequenced was peripheral blood. This TCR derives from a human donor in a cohort sampled during active COVID-19. The CDR3 loop is CASSQGGLAGTSTDTQYF. The CDR3 region has the DNA TGTGCCAGCAGTCAGGGGGGACTAGCGGGAACGAGCACAGATACGCAGTATTTT.